The 26 T cell receptor beta chains presented below share a single source sample, sequenced in a study of T cells after yellow fever vaccination. TCRdb analysed the 5' RACE reads with MiXCR anew, one entry per CDR3 protein. The sample has about 350,000 distinct CDR3 sequences, about 4% seen once. Sequenced material: PBMCs, taken 5 days after the yellow fever booster vaccination. These receptor sequences come from a man between 18 and 29 years old who received the YFV17D yellow fever vaccine.

This clonotype was detected only a few times. The chain combines TRBV10-3 with TRBJ2-7; tentatively, D is TRBD1 (5 bases). Germline V gene lookup returns CDR1 ENHRY and CDR2 SYGVKD. V was cut by 7 bases and J by 3 bases, with 7 bases left in between. CDR3 length equals 11 residues. CDR3 sequence: CAIKDSYEQYF. CDR3 DNA: TGTGCCATCAAAGACAGCTACGAGCAGTACTTC.

This chain uses TRBV30 with TRBJ1-5; D might be TRBD1 (5 bases). The CDR3 consists of 14 residues. The V gene lost 4 bases and the J gene lost 5 bases, with 15 bases spanning the gap. Germline values: CDR1 GTSNPN, CDR2 SVGIG (reference sequence). CDR3 amino acids: CAWNPGRGYQPQHF. DNA for the CDR3: TGTGCCTGGAACCCCGGGAGGGGTTATCAGCCCCAGCATTTT.

The chain joins TRBV18 to TRBJ2-1; 12 bases match TRBD2. The length of the CDR3 is 15 residues. V dropped 8 bases and J dropped 3; count of bases not matched to a gene: 5. The germline CDR1 and CDR2 sequences are KGHSH and LQKENI. CDR3 in DNA: TGTGCCAGCCTGACTAGCGGGGGACTCTACAATGAGCAGTTCTTC. It encodes CASLTSGGLYNEQFF.

In this sample, this clonotype turned up a few times. The chain carries TRBV7-2 and TRBJ1-6; no reliable D call. This CDR3 is 12 amino acids long. V was shortened by 0 bases and J by 10 bases, with 4 bases between the two germline ends. Germline CDR1 is SGHTA and CDR2 is FQGNSA. The CDR3 bases are TGTGCCAGCAGCTTAGCGCGATCACCCCTCCACTTT. Its translation: CASSLARSPLHF. The whole variable domain, filled in from reference TRBV7-2 and TRBJ1-6, reads GAGVSQSPSNKVTEKGKDVELRCDPISGHTALYWYRQSLGQGLEFLIYFQGNSAPDKSGLPSDRFSAERTGGSVSTLTIQRTQQEDSAVYLCASSLARSPLHFGNGTRLTVT.

This clonotype was counted many times. This rearrangement joins TRBV20-1 to TRBJ2-5, with D tentatively TRBD2 (6 bases). Germline V gene sequence: CDR1 DFQATT, CDR2 SNEGSKA (reference sequence). This CDR3 is built from 15 residues. V lost 0 bases and J 2 bases, leaving 13 bases between the germline ends. The CDR3 here is CSARDVQGGQETQYF. The CDR3 DNA follows: TGCAGTGCTAGAGATGTGCAGGGAGGTCAAGAGACCCAGTACTTC.

The chain carries TRBV24-1 and TRBJ2-2, with TRBD1 matching 10 bases. The germline gives CDR1 KGHDR, CDR2 SFDVKD. J was trimmed by 6 bases and V by 3 bases; bases with no gene match: 6. The CDR3 extends over 16 amino acids. CDR3: CATSDPGQGRPGELFF. The CDR3 DNA is TGTGCCACCAGTGATCCGGGACAGGGGCGACCCGGGGAGCTGTTTTTT.

This clonotype has at least ten counts. The gene calls are TRBV7-2 and TRBJ2-6; 8 nucleotides match TRBD1. With V trimmed by 3 bases and J by 2 bases, 6 bases remained unmatched. The CDR3 consists of 17 residues. CDR1 SGHTA and CDR2 FQGNSA come from the germline V gene. CDR3 in DNA: TGTGCCAGCAGCTTCCTCGCGACAGGGGCTGGGGCCAACGTCCTGACTTTC. It yields the protein CASSFLATGAGANVLTF.

This clonotype was found many times. The V gene is TRBV7-9, the J gene TRBJ2-3; 9 bases map to TRBD2. Germline assignment: CDR1 SEHNR and CDR2 FQNEAQ (reference sequence). Unmatched junction bases numbered 14, after V lost 5 bases and J lost 2 bases. This CDR3 region has 18 residues. CDR3 in amino acids: CASSPSLAGDGITDTQYF. CDR3 sequence (DNA): TGTGCCAGCAGCCCTAGTTTAGCGGGGGACGGGATCACAGATACGCAGTATTTT.

The rearrangement uses TRBV7-9 and TRBJ1-2; D is unresolved. CDR1 is SEHNR and CDR2 is FQNEAQ in the germline V gene (reference sequence). CDR3 length: 13 residues. V was cut by 1 base and J by 8 bases, with 11 bases left in between. CDR3 bases: TGTGCCAGCAGCTTAGTCGGGCTTGGCGGCTACACCTTC. Residues: CASSLVGLGGYTF.

The chain combines TRBV10-2 with TRBJ2-7; perhaps TRBD2 as D (5 bases). The CDR3 is 15 amino acids. Germline CDR1 WSHSY, CDR2 SAAADI. V was cut by 5 bases and J by 2 bases, with 16 bases left in between. Here the CDR3 reads CASSMDRSGTYEQYF. The CDR3 region has the DNA TGCGCCAGCAGTATGGACCGCAGCGGAACCTACGAGCAGTACTTC.

This clonotype has a count of ten or more. The genes are TRBV7-2 and TRBJ1-3; D is unresolved. CDR3 size: 15 residues. Trimming removed 1 base from V and 8 bases from J, with 15 bases in between. CDR1 is SGHTA, CDR2 FQGNSA, per germline. For the CDR3, the DNA is TGTGCCAGCAGCTTAGTCCGGCCACCGTGGGACACCATATATTTT. Translated: CASSLVRPPWDTIYF.

This clonotype was seen many times. The chain carries TRBV20-1 and TRBJ1-5; D is ambiguous. This CDR3 contains 15 residues. Germline V gene lookup returns CDR1 DFQATT and CDR2 SNEGSKA (reference sequence). The germline V and J ends were trimmed by 3 bases and 2 bases, with 14 bases remaining between them. Written as DNA, the CDR3 is TGCAGTGCTAGGTGGGGTTCGGATCGCAATCAGCCCCAGCATTTT. This codes for CSARWGSDRNQPQHF.

The chain is built from TRBV5-1 and TRBJ2-6; a possible D gene is TRBD1 (5 bases). V shed 2 bases and J shed 5 bases, with 8 bases lying between them. The CDR3 runs to 14 residues. Germline-derived CDR1 and CDR2 are SGHRS and YFSETQ. Here the CDR3 DNA reads TGCGCCAGCAGCTTTCAGGGCTGGGCCAACGTCCTGACTTTC. Amino acids: CASSFQGWANVLTF.

The rearrangement links TRBV11-3 to TRBJ2-5, with a tentative D call TRBD1 (6 bases). CDR3 length: 15 amino acids. V shed 5 bases and J shed 5 bases, with 18 bases lying between them. Germline loops: CDR1 SGHNT, CDR2 YENEEA. The CDR3 protein is CASSQRGQGTETQYF. The CDR3 nucleotides are TGTGCCAGCAGCCAACGCGGTCAGGGGACGGAGACCCAGTACTTC.

CDR3 sequence reads: CASSEQSRKGDTQYF. CDR3 nucleotides: TGTGCCAGCAGTGAACAATCCAGGAAGGGGGATACGCAGTATTTT. The chain uses TRBV2 and TRBJ2-3, with TRBD1 as a possible D gene (5 bases). The CDR3 runs to 15 residues. Germline loops: CDR1 SNHLY, CDR2 FYNNEI. V lost 2 bases, J lost 6 bases, and 15 bases lay in between.

V usage is TRBV7-2 and J usage is TRBJ2-3; D unresolved. This CDR3 has 11 amino acids. Germline V gene sequence: CDR1 SGHTA, CDR2 FQGNSA. Trimming removed 4 bases at V and 8 bases at J, with 7 bases between. CDR3 DNA sequence: TGTGCCAGCAGCTCGTGGGTTACGCAGTATTTT. Amino acids: CASSSWVTQYF.

This clonotype showed up just a few times. V and J are TRBV20-1 and TRBJ1-2; TRBD1 matches 8 bases. V shed 6 bases and J 0 bases; nucleotides not matched to a gene: 6. This CDR3 has 14 residues. Germline V CDR1 and CDR2: DFQATT, SNEGSKA (reference sequence). The CDR3 region is CSAGGQAANYGYTF. The CDR3, as DNA: TGCAGTGCGGGGGGACAGGCAGCTAACTATGGCTACACCTTC.

The chain links TRBV6-2 or TRBV6-3 to TRBJ1-5, with 12 bases matching TRBD1. There are 18 residues in the CDR3. Trimming removed 0 bases from V and 7 bases from J; junction bases left unmatched: 10. CDR1 and CDR2 (germline): MNHEY, SVGEGT. CDR3 in DNA: TGTGCCAGCAGTTACTCTCCGGGACAGGGGGCTCTAGGACAGCCCCAGCATTTT. It specifies CASSYSPGQGALGQPQHF.

The rearrangement joins TRBV12-3 or TRBV12-4 to TRBJ1-1; 8 bases are shared with TRBD1. After removal of 4 bases from V and 3 bases from J, the junction contained 4 bases not matched to a gene. This CDR3 is 14 amino acids long. The DNA for the CDR3 is TGTGCCAGCAGTTGGACAGGGACGCACACTGAAGCTTTCTTT. This encodes CASSWTGTHTEAFF.

This clonotype appeared a few times. CDR3: CSARETGDEEPQHF. The CDR3 DNA reads as TGCAGTGCTAGGGAAACAGGGGATGAGGAGCCCCAGCATTTT. The chain is built from TRBV20-1 and TRBJ1-5, with 7 bases fitting TRBD1. The ends lost 3 bases at V and 8 bases at J; junction bases unmatched: 10. This CDR3 has 14 amino acids. Germline-derived CDR1 and CDR2 are DFQATT and SNEGSKA (reference sequence).

This chain links TRBV15 with TRBJ2-5; 11 bases match TRBD1. Germline-derived CDR1 and CDR2 are LNHNV and YYDKDF (reference sequence). V lost 3 bases, J lost 1 base, and 10 bases stayed unmatched. CDR3 length: 18 residues. Here the CDR3 DNA reads TGTGCCACCAGCAGCGACTTGAGGACAGGGGGCATCCAAGAGACCCAGTACTTC. Residues: CATSSDLRTGGIQETQYF.

This sequence joins TRBV2 and TRBJ2-1, with D possibly TRBD2 on 5 matching bases. This CDR3 spans 13 amino acids. The V gene's germline CDR1 is SNHLY and CDR2 FYNNEI. Trimming pared 8 bases from V and 3 bases from J, leaving 11 bases between. The CDR3: CASVRTLYNEQFF. The CDR3 region has the DNA TGTGCCAGCGTCCGGACTCTCTACAATGAGCAGTTCTTC.

This clonotype was counted a few times. This chain uses TRBV5-5 with TRBJ1-5; D unresolved. The CDR3 is 15 amino acids. Germline CDR1 reads SGHKS; CDR2 reads YYEKEE (reference sequence). The germline V and J ends were trimmed by 0 bases and 4 bases, with 11 bases remaining between them. CDR3 DNA: TGTGCCAGCAGCTTGGGCCCATCGAGGAATCAGCCCCAGCATTTT. Residues: CASSLGPSRNQPQHF.

V and J are TRBV12-3 or TRBV12-4 and TRBJ2-7, with 8 nucleotides matching TRBD1. Losses at the gene ends were 6 bases for V and 3 bases for J; bases not matched to a gene: 13. CDR3 length: 16 amino acids. CDR3 DNA: TGTGCCAGCAGCAAACCCGGACAGGGCGGGAACTACGAGCAGTACTTC. As protein: CASSKPGQGGNYEQYF.

In its sample, this clonotype was seen many times. V usage is TRBV6-2 or TRBV6-3 and J usage is TRBJ2-5; 8 positions match TRBD1. The CDR3 totals 13 residues. V trimming: 7 bases; J trimming: 4 bases; junction bases outside the gene matches: 5. The V gene's germline CDR1 is MNHEY and CDR2 SVGEGT. The CDR3 sequence is CASKGTGGETQYF. CDR3 DNA sequence: TGTGCCAGCAAGGGAACAGGGGGAGAGACCCAGTACTTC.

In its sample, this clonotype was seen a few times. CDR3 sequence reads: CASSEAGNTEAFF. For the CDR3, the DNA is TGTGCCAGCAGTGAAGCTGGAAACACTGAAGCTTTCTTT. The chain combines TRBV2 with TRBJ1-1; D is uncertain. V was pared by 0 bases and J by 2 bases, with 4 bases between. The CDR3 loop spans 13 amino acids. The germline V gene encodes CDR1 SNHLY and CDR2 FYNNEI.